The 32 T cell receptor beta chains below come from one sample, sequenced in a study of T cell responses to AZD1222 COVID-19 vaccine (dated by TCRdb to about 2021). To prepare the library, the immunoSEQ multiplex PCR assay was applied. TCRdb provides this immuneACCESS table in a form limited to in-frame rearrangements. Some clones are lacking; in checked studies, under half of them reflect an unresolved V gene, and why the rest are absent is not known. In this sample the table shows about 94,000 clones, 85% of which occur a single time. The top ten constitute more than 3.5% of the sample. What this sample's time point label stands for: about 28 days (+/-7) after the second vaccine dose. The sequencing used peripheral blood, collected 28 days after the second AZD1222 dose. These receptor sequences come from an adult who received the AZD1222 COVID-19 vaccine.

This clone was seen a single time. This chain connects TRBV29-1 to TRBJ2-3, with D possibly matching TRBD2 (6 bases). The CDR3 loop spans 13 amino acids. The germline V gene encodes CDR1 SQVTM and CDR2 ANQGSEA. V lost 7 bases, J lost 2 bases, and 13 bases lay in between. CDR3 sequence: CSATGLTTDTQYF. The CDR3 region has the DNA TGCAGCGCTACGGGACTGACCACAGATACGCAGTATTTT.

The CDR3 spells CASSGRDRAWDGYTF. The CDR3 DNA sequence: TGTGCCAGCAGCGGCCGGGACAGGGCATGGGATGGCTACACCTTC. This chain links TRBV5-4 with TRBJ1-2; TRBD1 agrees at 9 bases. The CDR3 sequence is 15 residues long. Germline CDR1 reads SGHNT; CDR2 reads YYREEE (reference sequence). The V and J ends lost 4 bases and 6 bases, in that order; junction bases with no gene match: 10.

In nucleotides, the CDR3 is TGTGCCAGCAGTGAGGGACTAGTGGCTAATGAGCAGTTCTTC. This sequence encodes CASSEGLVANEQFF. This chain connects TRBV6-4 to TRBJ2-1, with 8 bases aligning to TRBD2. The CDR3 totals 14 residues. CDR1 is MRHNA, CDR2 SNTAGT, per germline. The J segment lost 7 bases and the V segment lost 3 bases, leaving 5 bases of the junction unmatched.

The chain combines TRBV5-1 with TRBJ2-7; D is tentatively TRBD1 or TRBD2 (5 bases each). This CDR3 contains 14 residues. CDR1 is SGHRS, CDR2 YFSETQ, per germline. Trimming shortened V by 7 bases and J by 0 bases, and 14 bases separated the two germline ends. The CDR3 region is CASREGQASYEQYF. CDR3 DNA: TGCGCCAGCCGGGAAGGACAAGCCTCCTACGAGCAGTACTTC.

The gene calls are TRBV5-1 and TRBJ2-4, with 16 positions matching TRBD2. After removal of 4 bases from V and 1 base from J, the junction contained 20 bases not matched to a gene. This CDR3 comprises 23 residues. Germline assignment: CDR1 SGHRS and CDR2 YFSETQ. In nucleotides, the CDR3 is TGCGCCAGCAGCGGCTCCTCCGGGACTAGCGGGGGGGCTTTTGCCTTGGCCAAAAACATTCAGTACTTC. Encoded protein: CASSGSSGTSGGAFALAKNIQYF. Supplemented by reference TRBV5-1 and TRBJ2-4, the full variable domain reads KAGVTQTPRYLIKTRGQQVTLSCSPISGHRSVSWYQQTPGQGLQFLFEYFSETQRNKGNFPGRFSGRQFSNSRSEMNVSTLELGDSALYLCASSGSSGTSGGAFALAKNIQYFGAGTRLSVL.

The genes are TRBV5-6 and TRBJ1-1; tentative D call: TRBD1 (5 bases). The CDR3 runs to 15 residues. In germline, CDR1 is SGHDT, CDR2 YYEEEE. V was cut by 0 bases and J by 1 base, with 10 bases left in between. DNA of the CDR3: TGTGCCAGCAGCTTGGGGAGGGGAGGGAACACTGAAGCTTTCTTT. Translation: CASSLGRGGNTEAFF.

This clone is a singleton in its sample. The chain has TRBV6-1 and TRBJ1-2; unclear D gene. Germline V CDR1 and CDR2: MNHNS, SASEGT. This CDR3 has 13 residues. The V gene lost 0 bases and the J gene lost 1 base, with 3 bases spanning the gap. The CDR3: CASSEADNYGYTF. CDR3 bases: TGTGCCAGCAGTGAAGCGGATAACTATGGCTACACCTTC.

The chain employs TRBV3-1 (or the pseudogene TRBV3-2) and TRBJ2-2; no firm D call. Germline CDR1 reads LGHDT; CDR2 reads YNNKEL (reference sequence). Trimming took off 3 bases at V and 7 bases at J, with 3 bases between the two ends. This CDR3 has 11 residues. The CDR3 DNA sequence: TGTGCCAGCAGCCAGGGCGGGGAGCTGTTTTTT. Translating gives CASSQGGELFF.

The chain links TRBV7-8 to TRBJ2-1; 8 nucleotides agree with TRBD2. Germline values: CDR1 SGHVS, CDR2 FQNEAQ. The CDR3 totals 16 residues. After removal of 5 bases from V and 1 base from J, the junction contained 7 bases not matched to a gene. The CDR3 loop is CASSISSGTSYNEQFF. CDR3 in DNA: TGTGCCAGCAGCATCAGTAGCGGGACATCCTACAATGAGCAGTTCTTC.

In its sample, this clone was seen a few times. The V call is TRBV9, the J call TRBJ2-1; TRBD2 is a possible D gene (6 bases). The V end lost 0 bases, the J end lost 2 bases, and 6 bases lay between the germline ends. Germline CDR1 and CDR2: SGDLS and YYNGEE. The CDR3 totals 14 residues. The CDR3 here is CASSVAGAYNEQFF. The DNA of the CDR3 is TGTGCCAGCAGCGTAGCGGGGGCCTACAATGAGCAGTTCTTC.

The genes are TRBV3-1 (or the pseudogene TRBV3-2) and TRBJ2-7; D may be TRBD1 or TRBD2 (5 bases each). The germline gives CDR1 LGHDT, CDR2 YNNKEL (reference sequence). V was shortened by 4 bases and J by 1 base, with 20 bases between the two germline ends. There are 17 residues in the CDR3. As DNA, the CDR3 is TGTGCCAGCAGCCCGCCCCGACGGGGCCGCGCATCCTACGAGCAGTACTTC. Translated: CASSPPRRGRASYEQYF.

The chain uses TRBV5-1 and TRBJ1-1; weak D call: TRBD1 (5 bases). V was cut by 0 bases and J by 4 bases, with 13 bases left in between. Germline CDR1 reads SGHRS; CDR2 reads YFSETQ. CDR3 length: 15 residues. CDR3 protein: CASSLEFQGSTEAFF. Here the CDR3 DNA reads TGCGCCAGCAGCTTGGAATTCCAGGGTTCCACTGAAGCTTTCTTT.

DNA for the CDR3: TGTGCCAGCACCACCGGAGCCTATGGCTACACCTTC. Translated: CASTTGAYGYTF. J is TRBJ1-2 and V is TRBV28; D not resolved. Trimming removed 7 bases from V and 4 bases from J, with 10 bases in between. There are 12 residues in the CDR3. Germline CDR1 MDHEN, CDR2 SYDVKM.

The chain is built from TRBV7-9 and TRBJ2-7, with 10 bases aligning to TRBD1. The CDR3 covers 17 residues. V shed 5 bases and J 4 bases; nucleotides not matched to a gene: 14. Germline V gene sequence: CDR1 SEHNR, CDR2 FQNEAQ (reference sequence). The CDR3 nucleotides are TGTGCCAGCAGCCCGCAAACGGGACAGGGGAATCGGTACGAGCAGTACTTC. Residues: CASSPQTGQGNRYEQYF.

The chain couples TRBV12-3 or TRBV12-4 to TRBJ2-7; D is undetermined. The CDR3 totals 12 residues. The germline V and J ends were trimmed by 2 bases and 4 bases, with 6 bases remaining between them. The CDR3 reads CASSLKRYEQYF. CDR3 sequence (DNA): TGTGCCAGCAGTTTAAAGAGGTACGAGCAGTACTTC.

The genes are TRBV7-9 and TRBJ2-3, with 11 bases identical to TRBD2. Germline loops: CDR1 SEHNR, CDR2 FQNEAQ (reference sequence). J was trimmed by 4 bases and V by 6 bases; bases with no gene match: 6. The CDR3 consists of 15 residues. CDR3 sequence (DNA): TGTGCCAGCAGACCGGGACTAGCGGATTCAGATACGCAGTATTTT. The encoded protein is CASRPGLADSDTQYF. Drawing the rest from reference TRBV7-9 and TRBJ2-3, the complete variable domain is DTGVSQNPRHKITKRGQNVTFRCDPISEHNRLYWYRQTLGQGPEFLTYFQNEAQLEKSRLLSDRFSAERPKGSFSTLEIQRTEQGDSAMYLCASRPGLADSDTQYFGPGTRLTVL.

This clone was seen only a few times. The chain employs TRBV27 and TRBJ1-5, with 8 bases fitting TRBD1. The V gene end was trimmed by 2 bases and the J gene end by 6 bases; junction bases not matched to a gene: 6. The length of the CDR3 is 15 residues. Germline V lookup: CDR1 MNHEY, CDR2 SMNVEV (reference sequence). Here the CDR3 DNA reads TGTGCCAGCAGTTTACGGACAGGGTTGGGTCAGCCCCAGCATTTT. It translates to CASSLRTGLGQPQHF.

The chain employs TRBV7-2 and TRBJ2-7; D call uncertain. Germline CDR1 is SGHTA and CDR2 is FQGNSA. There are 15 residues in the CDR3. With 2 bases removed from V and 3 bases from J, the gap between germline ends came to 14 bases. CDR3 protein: CASSLSSEWGYEQYF. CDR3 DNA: TGTGCCAGCAGCTTATCGTCCGAGTGGGGCTACGAGCAGTACTTC. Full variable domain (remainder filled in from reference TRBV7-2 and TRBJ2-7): GAGVSQSPSNKVTEKGKDVELRCDPISGHTALYWYRQSLGQGLEFLIYFQGNSAPDKSGLPSDRFSAERTGGSVSTLTIQRTQQEDSAVYLCASSLSSEWGYEQYFGPGTRLTVT.

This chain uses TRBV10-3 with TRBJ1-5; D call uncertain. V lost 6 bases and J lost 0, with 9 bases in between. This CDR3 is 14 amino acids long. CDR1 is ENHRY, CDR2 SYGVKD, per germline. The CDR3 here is CAISAAYSNQPQHF. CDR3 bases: TGTGCCATCAGCGCAGCTTATAGCAATCAGCCCCAGCATTTT.

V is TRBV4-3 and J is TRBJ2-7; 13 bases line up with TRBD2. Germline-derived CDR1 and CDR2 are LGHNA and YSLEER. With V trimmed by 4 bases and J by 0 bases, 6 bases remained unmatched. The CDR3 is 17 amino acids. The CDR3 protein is CASSPTSGRGNSYEQYF. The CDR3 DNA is TGCGCCAGCAGCCCAACTAGCGGGAGGGGGAACTCCTACGAGCAGTACTTC.

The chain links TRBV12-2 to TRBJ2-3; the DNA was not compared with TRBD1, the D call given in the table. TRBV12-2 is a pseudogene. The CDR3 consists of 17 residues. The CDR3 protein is CASRSSLGPVFLGTQYF. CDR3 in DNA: TGTGCAAGTCGCTCATCGCTGGGCCCGGTGTTTTTGGGTACGCAGTATTTT.

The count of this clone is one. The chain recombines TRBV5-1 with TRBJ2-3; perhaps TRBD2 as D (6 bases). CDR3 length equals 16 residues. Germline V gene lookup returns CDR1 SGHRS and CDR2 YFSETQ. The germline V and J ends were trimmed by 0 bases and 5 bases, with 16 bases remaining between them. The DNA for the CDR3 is TGCGCCAGCAGCTTGGTCCAGCGGAGAGCGGGAGATACGCAGTATTTT. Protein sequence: CASSLVQRRAGDTQYF. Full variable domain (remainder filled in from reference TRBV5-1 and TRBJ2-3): KAGVTQTPRYLIKTRGQQVTLSCSPISGHRSVSWYQQTPGQGLQFLFEYFSETQRNKGNFPGRFSGRQFSNSRSEMNVSTLELGDSALYLCASSLVQRRAGDTQYFGPGTRLTVL.

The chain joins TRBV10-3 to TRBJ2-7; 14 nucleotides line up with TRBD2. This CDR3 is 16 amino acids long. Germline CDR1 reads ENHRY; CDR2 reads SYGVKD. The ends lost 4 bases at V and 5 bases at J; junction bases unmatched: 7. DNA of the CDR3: TGTGCCATCAGTGTTGGGACTAGCGGGAGCCTGGACGAGCAGTACTTC. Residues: CAISVGTSGSLDEQYF.

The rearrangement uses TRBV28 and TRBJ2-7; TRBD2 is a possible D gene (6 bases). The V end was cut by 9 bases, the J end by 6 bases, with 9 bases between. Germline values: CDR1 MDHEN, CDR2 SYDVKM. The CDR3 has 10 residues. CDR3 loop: CASRRGEQYF. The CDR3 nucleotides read TGTGCCAGTCGGAGGGGCGAGCAGTACTTC.

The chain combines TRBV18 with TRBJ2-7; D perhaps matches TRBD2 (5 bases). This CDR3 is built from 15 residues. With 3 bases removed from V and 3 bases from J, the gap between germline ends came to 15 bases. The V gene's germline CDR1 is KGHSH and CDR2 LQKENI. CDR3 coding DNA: TGTGCCAGCTCACCGGAGGTTGGCACCAACTACGAGCAGTACTTC. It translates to CASSPEVGTNYEQYF.

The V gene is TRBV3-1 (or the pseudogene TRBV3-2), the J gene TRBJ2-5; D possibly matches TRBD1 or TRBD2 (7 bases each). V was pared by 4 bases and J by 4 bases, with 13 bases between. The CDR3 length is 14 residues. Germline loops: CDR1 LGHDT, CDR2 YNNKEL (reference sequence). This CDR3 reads CASSLQGGSETQYF. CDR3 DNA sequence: TGTGCCAGCAGCCTCCAGGGGGGGTCAGAGACCCAGTACTTC.

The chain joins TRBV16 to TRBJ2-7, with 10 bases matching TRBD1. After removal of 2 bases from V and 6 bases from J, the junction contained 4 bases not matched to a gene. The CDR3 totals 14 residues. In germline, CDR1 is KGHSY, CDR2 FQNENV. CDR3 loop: CASSQGTGASEQYF. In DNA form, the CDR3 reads TGTGCCAGCAGCCAAGGGACAGGGGCCTCCGAGCAGTACTTC.

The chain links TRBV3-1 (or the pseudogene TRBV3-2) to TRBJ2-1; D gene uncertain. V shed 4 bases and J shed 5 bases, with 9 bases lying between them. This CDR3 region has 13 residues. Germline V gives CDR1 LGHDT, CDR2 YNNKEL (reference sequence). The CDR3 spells CASSPPPHNEQFF. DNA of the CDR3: TGTGCCAGCAGCCCACCCCCGCACAATGAGCAGTTCTTC.

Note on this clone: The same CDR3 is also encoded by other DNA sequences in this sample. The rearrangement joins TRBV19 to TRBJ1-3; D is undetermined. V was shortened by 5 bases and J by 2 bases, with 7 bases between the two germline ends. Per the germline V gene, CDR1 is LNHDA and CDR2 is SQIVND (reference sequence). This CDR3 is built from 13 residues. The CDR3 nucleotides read TGTGCCAGTAGTGAGCTCGCTGGAAACACCATATATTTT. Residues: CASSELAGNTIYF.

The CDR3 DNA sequence: TGCAGCGTTCGGACAGGGGGATTGTCACCCCTCCACTTT. Amino acids: CSVRTGGLSPLHF. The V and J genes are TRBV29-1 and TRBJ1-6; 10 bases fit TRBD1. The CDR3 extends over 13 amino acids. Germline V gene sequence: CDR1 SQVTM, CDR2 ANQGSEA. V gave up 5 bases and J gave up 10 bases; unmatched junction bases: 5.

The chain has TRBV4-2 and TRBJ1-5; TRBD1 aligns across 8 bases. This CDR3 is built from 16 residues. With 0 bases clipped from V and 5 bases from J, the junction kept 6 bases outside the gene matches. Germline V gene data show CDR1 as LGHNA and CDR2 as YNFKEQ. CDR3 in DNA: TGTGCCAGCAGCCAAGATCTGACAGGGGATTATCAGCCCCAGCATTTT. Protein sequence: CASSQDLTGDYQPQHF.

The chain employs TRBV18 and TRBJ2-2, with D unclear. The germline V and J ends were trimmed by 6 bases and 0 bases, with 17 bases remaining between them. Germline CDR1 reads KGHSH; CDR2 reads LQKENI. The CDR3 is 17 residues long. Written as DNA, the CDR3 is TGTGCCAGCTCGGCCCTCCAATTGAGAGCGAACACCGGGGAGCTGTTTTTT. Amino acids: CASSALQLRANTGELFF.